One T cell receptor beta chain is described in this entry. The entry originates in a study of blood T cell repertoires in COVID-19. The overall study: There were acute and convalescent COVID-19 samples, and they came from the United States, Italy and Spain. The analysed material was cDNA or gDNA that came from T cells, B-cell-depleted T cells, or PBMCs.

As originally analysed: Nucleated cell counts were estimated from reference gene primer amplification. Some clones are missing from TCRdb's copy, which holds only in-frame ones; the method was immunoSEQ multiplex PCR. V and J calls plus clone size are reproduced from that table; the DNA served to infer D and trimming. In the table there are 140,000 to 150,000 clones, approximately 86% of which are singletons. Germline CDR1 SNHLY, CDR2 FYNNEI. The J segment lost 7 bases and the V segment lost 6 bases, leaving 3 bases of the junction unmatched. The CDR3 sequence is 11 residues long. Sequencing was performed on peripheral blood. The TCR originated in a man between 65 and 85 years old with acute or convalescent COVID-19. The J gene is TRBJ2-7, the V gene TRBV2; 7 positions agree with TRBD2. The DNA for the CDR3 is TGTGCCAGCAGGGGGGAGGGGGAGCAGTACTTC. This sequence encodes CASRGEGEQYF.